This T cell receptor beta chain originates from a study of beta chain features in type 1 diabetes. CD4+ naive, central memory, regulatory and stem cell-like memory subsets were isolated by sorting on CD45RO/CCR7/CD25/CD127/CD95/CD27. Expressed TCRB transcripts were sequenced because the entire RNA isolate underwent reverse transcription. Profiling relied on immunoSEQ multiplex PCR, and the TCRdb table lists in-frame clones only, not all of them. The table has about 360,000 clones, roughly 12% seen once; the top ten hold around 0.02%. This clone was observed a handful of times. Sequenced material: naive CD4+ T cells from blood. This clonotype was sampled from a man aged 18 to 30 in good health.

The CDR3 DNA sequence: TGCGCCAGCAGCTTGGCCTCGGGGGGCGAGCAGTACTTC. It codes for CASSLASGGEQYF. This chain joins TRBV5-1 and TRBJ2-7; the match to TRBD2 covers 7 bases. V shed 0 bases, J shed 6 bases, and the junction held 3 bases outside the gene matches. The CDR3 is 13 residues long. CDR1 is SGHRS, CDR2 YFSETQ, per germline. Full variable domain (rest looked up from reference TRBV5-1 and TRBJ2-7): KAGVTQTPRYLIKTRGQQVTLSCSPISGHRSVSWYQQTPGQGLQFLFEYFSETQRNKGNFPGRFSGRQFSNSRSEMNVSTLELGDSALYLCASSLASGGEQYFGPGTRLTVT.